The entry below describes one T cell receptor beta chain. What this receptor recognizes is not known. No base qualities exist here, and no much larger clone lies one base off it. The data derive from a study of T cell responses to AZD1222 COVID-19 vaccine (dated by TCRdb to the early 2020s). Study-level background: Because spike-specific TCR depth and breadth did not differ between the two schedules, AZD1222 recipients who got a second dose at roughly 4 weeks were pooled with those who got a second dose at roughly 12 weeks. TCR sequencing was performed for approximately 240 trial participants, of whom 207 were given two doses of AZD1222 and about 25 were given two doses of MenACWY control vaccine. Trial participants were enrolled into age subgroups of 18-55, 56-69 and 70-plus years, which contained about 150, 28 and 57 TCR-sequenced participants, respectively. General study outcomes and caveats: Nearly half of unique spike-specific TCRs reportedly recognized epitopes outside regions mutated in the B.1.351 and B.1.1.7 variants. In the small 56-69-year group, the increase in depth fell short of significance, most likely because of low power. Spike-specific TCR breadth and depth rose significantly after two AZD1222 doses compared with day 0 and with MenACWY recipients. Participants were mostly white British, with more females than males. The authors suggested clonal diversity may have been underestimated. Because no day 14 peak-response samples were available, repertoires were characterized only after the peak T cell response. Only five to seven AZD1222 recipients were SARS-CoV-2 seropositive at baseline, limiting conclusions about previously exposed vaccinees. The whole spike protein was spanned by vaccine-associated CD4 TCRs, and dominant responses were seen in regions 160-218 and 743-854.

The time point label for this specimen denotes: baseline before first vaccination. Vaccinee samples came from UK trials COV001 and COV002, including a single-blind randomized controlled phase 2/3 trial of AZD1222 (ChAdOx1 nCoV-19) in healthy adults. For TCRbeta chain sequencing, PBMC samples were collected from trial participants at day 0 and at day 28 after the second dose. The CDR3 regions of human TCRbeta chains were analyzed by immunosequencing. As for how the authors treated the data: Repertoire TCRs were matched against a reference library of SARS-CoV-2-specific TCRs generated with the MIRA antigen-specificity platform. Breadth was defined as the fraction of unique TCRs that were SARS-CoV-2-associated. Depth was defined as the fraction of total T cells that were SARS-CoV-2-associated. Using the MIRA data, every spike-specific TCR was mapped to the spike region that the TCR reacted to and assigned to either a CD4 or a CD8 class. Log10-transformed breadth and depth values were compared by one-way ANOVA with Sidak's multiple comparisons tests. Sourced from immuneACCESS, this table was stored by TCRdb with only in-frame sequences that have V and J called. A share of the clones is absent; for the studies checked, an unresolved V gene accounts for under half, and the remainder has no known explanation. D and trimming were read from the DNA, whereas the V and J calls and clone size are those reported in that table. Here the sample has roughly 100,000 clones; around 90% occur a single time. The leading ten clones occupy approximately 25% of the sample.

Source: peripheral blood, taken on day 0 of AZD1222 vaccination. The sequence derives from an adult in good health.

This receptor has the CDR3 CASSGQVSTDTQYF. The nucleotides read TGCGCCAGCAGTGGACAGGTGAGCACAGATACGCAGTATTTT. Rearrangement joined TRBV10-1 to TRBJ2-3; a tentative D match to TRBD1 spans 6 bases. The junction shows trimming of 4 bases on V and 0 bases on J, plus 8 bases between the germline ends. Taken from cysteine to phenylalanine, the CDR3 has 14 residues. Only the CDR3 region is kept as DNA, spanning 42 bases read in frame from base 1. From a lookup of the germline V gene (reference sequence), CDR1 and CDR2 are WNHNN and SYGVQD.